This T cell receptor (beta chain) was documented in a study of cytomegalovirus exposure and HLA in healthy donors. Study-wide points: A later examination showed that TCR association rates differed by HLA locus, with DRB1 most and HLA-C fewest. Several of the most significant clusters were apparently associated with common viral pathogens in a later analysis.

The primer mix had 60 Vbeta and 13 Jbeta primers. Assay: immunoSEQ multiplex PCR; the TCRdb copy retains only in-frame clones and omits some. This sample yields around 100,000 clones, of which about 75% are seen a single time; roughly 14% belongs to the top ten. At collection, donors were nominally healthy, but unrecorded immune exposures were probable. Comment on this clone: The target antigen is unknown.

The TCR was taken from a male donor in good health and CMV-seropositive. Sample: PBMCs.

The CDR3 is CASRGRGNIQYF. The CDR3 nucleotides read TGTGCCAGCAGGGGGAGAGGAAACATTCAGTACTTC. V usage is TRBV6-1 and J usage is TRBJ2-4; weak D call: TRBD2 (5 bases). The length of the CDR3 is 12 residues. V gave up 6 bases and J gave up 6 bases, with 9 bases separating them. Germline V gene lookup returns CDR1 MNHNS and CDR2 SASEGT.